Below are 20 T cell receptor beta chains sequenced from a single sample in a study of beta chain features in type 1 diabetes. Every bit of the isolated RNA underwent reverse transcription, so sequencing read expressed TCRB transcripts. Method: immunoSEQ multiplex PCR; TCRdb's copy keeps in-frame clones and lacks some. In the table there are 150,000 or so clones, around a tenth of which are singletons. Sequencing used central memory CD4+ T cells from blood. The receptors were sampled from a man between 18 and 35 years old in good health.

This clone turned up a few times. Other nucleotide sequences in the sample specify the same CDR3. The chain is built from TRBV5-6 and TRBJ2-7; tentative D call: TRBD2 (5 bases). Trimming took 1 base from V and 2 from J, leaving 7 bases between them. This CDR3 comprises 13 residues. The V gene's germline CDR1 is SGHDT and CDR2 YYEEEE. The CDR3 sequence: CASSLLGAYEQYF. CDR3 DNA sequence: TGTGCCAGCAGCTTGCTGGGAGCCTACGAGCAGTACTTC.

This sequence joins TRBV5-1 and TRBJ2-5; TRBD1 matches 8 bases. With V trimmed by 2 bases and J by 5 bases, 2 bases remained unmatched. Germline V gene lookup returns CDR1 SGHRS and CDR2 YFSETQ. The CDR3 has 13 residues. CDR3 loop: CASSLQGVETQYF. In nucleotides, the CDR3 is TGCGCCAGCAGCTTACAGGGGGTGGAGACCCAGTACTTC.

This clone came up a few times. The chain carries TRBV4-3 and TRBJ2-1; D gene ambiguous. CDR3 length: 15 amino acids. Trimming stripped 0 bases from V and 7 bases from J, with 13 bases between. Germline-derived CDR1 and CDR2 are LGHNA and YSLEER. Here the CDR3 reads CASSQEGATVNEQFF. As DNA, the CDR3 is TGCGCCAGCAGCCAAGAAGGCGCGACTGTAAATGAGCAGTTCTTC.

The rearrangement uses TRBV30 and TRBJ1-5, with 7 bases that match TRBD1. The CDR3 has 14 amino acids. In germline, CDR1 is GTSNPN, CDR2 SVGIG (reference sequence). V was clipped by 1 base and J by 7 bases; unmatched bases: 7. CDR3 nucleotides: TGTGCCTGGAGTGAGGGGGCAAGGAGCCAGCCCCAGCATTTT. It specifies CAWSEGARSQPQHF.

This chain joins TRBV6-5 and TRBJ2-1, with TRBD2 as a possible D gene (7 bases). The germline gives CDR1 MNHEY, CDR2 SVGAGI. This CDR3 comprises 15 residues. The germline V and J ends were trimmed by 6 bases and 2 bases, with 14 bases remaining between them. DNA for the CDR3: TGTGCCAGCAGAACCGGGGGGCCCGCCTACAATGAGCAGTTCTTC. Translating gives CASRTGGPAYNEQFF.

The CDR3, as DNA: TGTGCCAGCAGCTTAGGGACTAGCGGCGAGCAGTTCTTC. Amino acids: CASSLGTSGEQFF. The chain joins TRBV11-2 to TRBJ2-1; 10 bases align to TRBD2. With 1 base clipped from V and 10 bases from J, the junction kept 1 base outside the gene matches. The germline gives CDR1 SGHAT, CDR2 FQNNGV. The CDR3 totals 13 residues.

This clone was counted a few times. CDR3 DNA sequence: TGTGCCAGCAGCCCTGAACGGACAGGGGTTGATAATGAGCAGTTCTTC. Translation gives CASSPERTGVDNEQFF. The rearrangement uses TRBV7-9 and TRBJ2-1; 9 nucleotides agree with TRBD1. This CDR3 spans 16 amino acids. Per germline, CDR1 SEHNR and CDR2 FQNEAQ (reference sequence). Trimming at V came to 5 bases and at J to 7 bases, leaving 12 bases not matched to a gene.

V is TRBV12-5 and J is TRBJ1-2; weak D call: TRBD1 (5 bases). The CDR3 has 13 amino acids. CDR1 is LGHNT and CDR2 is FRNRAP in the germline V gene. Trimming removed 4 bases at V and 4 bases at J, with 10 bases between. The CDR3 here is CASGWGRVYGYTF. CDR3 bases: TGTGCTAGTGGTTGGGGCCGGGTCTATGGCTACACCTTC.

This rearrangement joins TRBV19 to TRBJ1-6; 9 bases map to TRBD1. The CDR3 has 15 residues. Germline loops: CDR1 LNHDA, CDR2 SQIVND (reference sequence). The trim removed 5 bases at V and 8 bases at J, leaving 7 bases unmatched. The CDR3 coding sequence is TGTGCCAGTAGTCCACACCGGGACAGGGATTCACCCCTCCACTTT. It translates to CASSPHRDRDSPLHF. The variable domain in full, completed from reference TRBV19 and TRBJ1-6, reads DGGITQSPKYLFRKEGQNVTLSCEQNLNHDAMYWYRQDPGQGLRLIYYSQIVNDFQKGDIAEGYSVSREKKESFPLTVTSAQKNPTAFYLCASSPHRDRDSPLHFGNGTRLTVT.

This clone appeared a few times. The chain is built from TRBV7-3 and TRBJ2-1, with 8 positions matching TRBD2. V was pared by 5 bases and J by 4 bases, with 7 bases of the junction left unmatched. The CDR3 has 15 amino acids. The germline V gene encodes CDR1 SGHTA and CDR2 FQGTGA. CDR3 in amino acids: CASSLSGGNYNEQFF. In nucleotides, the CDR3 is TGTGCCAGCAGCCTGAGCGGGGGAAATTACAATGAGCAGTTCTTC. The full variable domain, with the rest looked up from reference TRBV7-3 and TRBJ2-1, is GAGVSQTPSNKVTEKGKYVELRCDPISGHTALYWYRQSLGQGPEFLIYFQGTGAADDSGLPNDRFFAVRPEGSVSTLKIQRTERGDSAVYLCASSLSGGNYNEQFFGPGTRLTVL.

J is TRBJ1-5 and V is TRBV5-1; a weak D match, TRBD1 (6 bases). The CDR3 is 13 amino acids. The germline V gene has CDR1 SGHRS and CDR2 YFSETQ. V lost 5 bases to trimming and J lost 7 bases, with 13 bases between them. The CDR3 sequence: CASRVDSGQPQHF. As DNA, the CDR3 is TGCGCCAGCAGAGTGGACAGTGGGCAGCCCCAGCATTTT.

This clone occurred a few times. V and J are TRBV19 and TRBJ2-3; D is undetermined. The length of the CDR3 is 12 residues. CDR1 LNHDA and CDR2 SQIVND come from the germline V gene (reference sequence). With 3 bases removed from V and 11 bases from J, the gap between germline ends came to 12 bases. The CDR3 nucleotides read TGTGCCAGTAGTATGCCCCCCGGTCAGCAGTATTTT. Its protein is CASSMPPGQQYF.

This clone came up a few times. This chain links TRBV7-2 with TRBJ2-1; 8 nucleotides align to TRBD1. This CDR3 contains 17 residues. Germline V gene data show CDR1 as SGHTA and CDR2 as FQGNSA. The V gene end was trimmed by 2 bases and the J gene end by 1 base; junction bases not matched to a gene: 7. CDR3 DNA: TGTGCCAGCAGCTTATTCGGCCAGGGGGCTTCCTACAATGAGCAGTTCTTC. Protein: CASSLFGQGASYNEQFF.

In its sample, this clone was seen many times. The V call is TRBV27, the J call TRBJ2-3, with 9 bases that match TRBD2. The length of the CDR3 is 16 residues. The J segment lost 4 bases and the V segment lost 5 bases, leaving 10 bases of the junction unmatched. From germline, CDR1 is MNHEY and CDR2 SMNVEV (reference sequence). DNA for the CDR3: TGTGCCAGCAGTCCCCTCTGGCGGGGGGGAGCAGATACGCAGTATTTT. It specifies CASSPLWRGGADTQYF.

The chain employs TRBV18 and TRBJ2-2; D is ambiguous. Trimming took 3 bases from V and 0 from J, leaving 11 bases between them. The germline gives CDR1 KGHSH, CDR2 LQKENI. The CDR3 extends over 16 amino acids. The CDR3 DNA reads TGTGCCAGCTCACCTTTATCCCCGTCGAACACCGGGGAGCTGTTTTTT. Translated, it gives CASSPLSPSNTGELFF.

The sample holds a few counts of this clone. The chain couples TRBV6-5 to TRBJ2-5; TRBD1 aligns across 9 bases. Germline V gene data show CDR1 as MNHEY and CDR2 as SVGAGI. This CDR3 spans 16 amino acids. V was clipped by 4 bases and J by 5 bases; unmatched bases: 11. The CDR3 DNA reads as TGTGCCAGCAGTTGGAAACAGGGGGCGATCGTTGAGACCCAGTACTTC. This gives the protein CASSWKQGAIVETQYF.

The J gene is TRBJ1-5, the V gene TRBV7-8, with 7 bases matching TRBD1. The trim removed 5 bases at V and 7 bases at J, leaving 8 bases unmatched. Germline CDR1 reads SGHVS; CDR2 reads FQNEAQ. This CDR3 is 14 amino acids long. The chain's CDR3 is CASSQTGAEQPQHF. DNA for the CDR3: TGTGCCAGCAGCCAAACAGGGGCGGAACAGCCCCAGCATTTT.

This clone has at least ten counts. This rearrangement joins TRBV7-9 to TRBJ2-7; 9 bases fit TRBD2. The V and J ends lost 0 bases and 4 bases, in that order; junction bases with no gene match: 4. Germline values: CDR1 SEHNR, CDR2 FQNEAQ (reference sequence). The CDR3 covers 15 residues. The CDR3 sequence is CASSLARTSGYEQYF. The CDR3, as DNA: TGTGCCAGCAGCTTAGCGCGCACTAGCGGGTACGAGCAGTACTTC.

This clone was observed a few times. The rearrangement uses TRBV5-4 and TRBJ2-3; 7 bases map to TRBD2. There are 16 residues in the CDR3. The V gene end was trimmed by 4 bases and the J gene end by 3 bases; junction bases not matched to a gene: 11. The V gene's germline CDR1 is SGHNT and CDR2 YYREEE (reference sequence). This chain's CDR3 is CASSPQTRTRTDTQYF. The CDR3 nucleotides read TGTGCCAGCAGCCCGCAAACCCGGACTAGGACAGATACGCAGTATTTT.

In its sample, this clone was seen a few times. The chain couples TRBV7-2 to TRBJ1-1; D remains ambiguous. Trimming removed 1 base from V and 1 base from J, with 7 bases in between. Germline CDR1 is SGHTA and CDR2 is FQGNSA. The CDR3 contains 14 residues. The CDR3 nucleotides read TGTGCCAGCAGCTTAGACAGTCGGAACACTGAAGCTTTCTTT. Translating gives CASSLDSRNTEAFF.